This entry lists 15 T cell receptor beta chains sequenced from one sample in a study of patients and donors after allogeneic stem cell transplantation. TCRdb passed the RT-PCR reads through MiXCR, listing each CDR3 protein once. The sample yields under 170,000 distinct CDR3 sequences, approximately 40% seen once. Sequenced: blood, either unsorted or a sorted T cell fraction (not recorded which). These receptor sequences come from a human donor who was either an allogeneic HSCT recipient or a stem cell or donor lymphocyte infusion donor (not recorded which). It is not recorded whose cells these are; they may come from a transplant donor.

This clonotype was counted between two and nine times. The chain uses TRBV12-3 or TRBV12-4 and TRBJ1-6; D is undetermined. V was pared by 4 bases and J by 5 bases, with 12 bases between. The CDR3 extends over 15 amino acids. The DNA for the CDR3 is TGTGCCAGCAGTTCCATGAGATTTGATAATTCACCCCTCCACTTT. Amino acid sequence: CASSSMRFDNSPLHF.

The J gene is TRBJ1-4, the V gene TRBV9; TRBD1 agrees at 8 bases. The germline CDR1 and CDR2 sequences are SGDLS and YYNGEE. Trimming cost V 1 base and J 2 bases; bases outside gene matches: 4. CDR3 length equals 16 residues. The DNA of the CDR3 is TGTGCCAGCAGCGTACAGGGGGCGCGTACTAATGAAAAACTGTTTTTT. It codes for CASSVQGARTNEKLFF. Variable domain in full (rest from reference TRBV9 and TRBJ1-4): DSGVTQTPKHLITATGQRVTLRCSPRSGDLSVYWYQQSLDQGLQFLIQYYNGEERAKGNILERFSAQQFPDLHSELNLSSLELGDSALYFCASSVQGARTNEKLFFGSGTQLSVL.

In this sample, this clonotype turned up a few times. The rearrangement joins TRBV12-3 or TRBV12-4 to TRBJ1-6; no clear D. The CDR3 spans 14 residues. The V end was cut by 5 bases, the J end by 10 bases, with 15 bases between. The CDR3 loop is CASSTTQRRSPLHF. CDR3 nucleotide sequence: TGTGCCAGCAGTACTACTCAAAGGAGGTCACCCCTCCACTTT.

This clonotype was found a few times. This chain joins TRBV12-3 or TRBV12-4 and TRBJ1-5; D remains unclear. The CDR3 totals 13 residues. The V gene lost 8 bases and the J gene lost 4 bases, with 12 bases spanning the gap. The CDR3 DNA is TGTGCCAGCGGGTATGGGCCAAATCAGCCCCAGCATTTT. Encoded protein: CASGYGPNQPQHF.

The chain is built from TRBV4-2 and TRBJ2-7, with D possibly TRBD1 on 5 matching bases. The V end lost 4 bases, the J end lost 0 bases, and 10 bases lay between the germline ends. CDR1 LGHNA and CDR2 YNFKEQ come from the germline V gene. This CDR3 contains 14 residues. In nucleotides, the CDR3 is TGTGCCAGCAGCCTGGACACGGGCTCCTACGAGCAGTACTTC. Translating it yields CASSLDTGSYEQYF.

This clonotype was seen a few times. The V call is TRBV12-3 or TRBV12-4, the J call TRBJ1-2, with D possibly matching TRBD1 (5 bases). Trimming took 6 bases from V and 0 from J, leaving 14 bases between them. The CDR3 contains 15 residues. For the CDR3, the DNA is TGTGCCAGCAGCCGGGGACCGTTAGCTAACTATGGCTACACCTTC. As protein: CASSRGPLANYGYTF.

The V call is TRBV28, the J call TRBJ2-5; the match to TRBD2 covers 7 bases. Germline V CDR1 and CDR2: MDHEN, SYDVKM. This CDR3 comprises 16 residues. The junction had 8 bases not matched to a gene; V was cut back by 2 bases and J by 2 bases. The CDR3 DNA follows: TGTGCCAGCAGTTTAACTACGACTAGCTCGCAAGAGACCCAGTACTTC. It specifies CASSLTTTSSQETQYF.

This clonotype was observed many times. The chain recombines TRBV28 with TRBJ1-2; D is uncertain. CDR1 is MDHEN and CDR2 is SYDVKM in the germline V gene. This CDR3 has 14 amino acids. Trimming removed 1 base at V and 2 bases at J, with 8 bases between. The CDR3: CASSLSGGNYGYTF. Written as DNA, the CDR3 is TGTGCCAGCAGTTTATCGGGCGGGAACTATGGCTACACCTTC.

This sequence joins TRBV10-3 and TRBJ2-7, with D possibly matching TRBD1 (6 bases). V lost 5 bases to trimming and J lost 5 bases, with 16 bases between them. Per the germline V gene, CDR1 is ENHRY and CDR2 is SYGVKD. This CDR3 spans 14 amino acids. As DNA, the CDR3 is TGTGCCATCAGTCCAGGGGCGACGAACCACGAGCAGTACTTC. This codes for CAISPGATNHEQYF.

The CDR3 region has the DNA TGTGCCAGCAGTGCTGGACAGGGGGCTTGGAACACTGAAGCTTTCTTT. Translation gives CASSAGQGAWNTEAFF. The J gene is TRBJ1-1, the V gene TRBV28; 11 bases line up with TRBD1. In germline, CDR1 is MDHEN, CDR2 SYDVKM. V lost 5 bases and J lost 1; bases outside the gene matches: 6. The CDR3 runs to 16 residues.

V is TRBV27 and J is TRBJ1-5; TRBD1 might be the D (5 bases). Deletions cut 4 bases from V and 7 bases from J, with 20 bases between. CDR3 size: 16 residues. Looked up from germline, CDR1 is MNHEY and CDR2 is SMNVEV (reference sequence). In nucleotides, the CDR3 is TGTGCCAGCAGTTCCAACCTAAGGGGAGAGTGGCAGCCCCAGCATTTT. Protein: CASSSNLRGEWQPQHF.

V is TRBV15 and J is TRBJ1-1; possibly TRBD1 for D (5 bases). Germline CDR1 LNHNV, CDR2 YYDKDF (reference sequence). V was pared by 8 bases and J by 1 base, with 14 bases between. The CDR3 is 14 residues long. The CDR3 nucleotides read TGTGCCACCGCTACGGTGGGGGAGAACACTGAAGCTTTCTTT. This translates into CATATVGENTEAFF.

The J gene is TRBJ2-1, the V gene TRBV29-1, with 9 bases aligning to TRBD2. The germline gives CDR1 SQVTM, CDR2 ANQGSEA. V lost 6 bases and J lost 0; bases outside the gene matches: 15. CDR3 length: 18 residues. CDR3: CSVPNSGLAISSYNEQFF. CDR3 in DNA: TGCAGCGTCCCCAACTCGGGACTAGCTATTAGCTCCTACAATGAGCAGTTCTTC.

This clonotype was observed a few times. In DNA form, the CDR3 reads TGCAGTGCTAGACCGGCCGGGAGGCTCGAAAAACTGTTTTTT. Translation gives CSARPAGRLEKLFF. The chain uses TRBV20-1 and TRBJ1-4; D is unclear. The CDR3 covers 14 residues. Germline V gene sequence: CDR1 DFQATT, CDR2 SNEGSKA (reference sequence). V lost 2 bases, J lost 8 bases, and 15 bases lay in between.

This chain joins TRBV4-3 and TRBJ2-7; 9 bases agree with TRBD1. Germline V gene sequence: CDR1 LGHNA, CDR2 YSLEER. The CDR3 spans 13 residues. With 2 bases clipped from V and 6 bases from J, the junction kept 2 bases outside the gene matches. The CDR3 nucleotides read TGCGCCAGCAGCCAACTGACAGGGGGCGAGCAGTACTTC. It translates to CASSQLTGGEQYF.